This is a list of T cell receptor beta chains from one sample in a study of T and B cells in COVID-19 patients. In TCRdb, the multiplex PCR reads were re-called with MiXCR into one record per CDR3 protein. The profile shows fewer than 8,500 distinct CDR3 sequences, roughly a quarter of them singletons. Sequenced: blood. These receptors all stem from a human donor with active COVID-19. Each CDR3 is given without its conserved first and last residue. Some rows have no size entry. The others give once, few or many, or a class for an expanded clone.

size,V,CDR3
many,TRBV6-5,ASSLGTSGGTYEQY
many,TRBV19,ASSKDRGERGNQPQH
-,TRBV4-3,ASSQDSPGTSGGSYEQY
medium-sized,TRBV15,ATSRPGQAHSYEQY
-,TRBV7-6,ASSLRTGGEGYT
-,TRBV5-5,ASSWTGGNPYGYT
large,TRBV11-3,ASSLVQGSNTGELF
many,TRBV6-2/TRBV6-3,ASSLWTSGGGETQY
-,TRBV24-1,ATRWTDTGELF
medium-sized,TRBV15,ATSRAGEDNNEQF
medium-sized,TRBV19,ASSMPVRGRGETQY
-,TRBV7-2,ASSYSGTGGTDTQY
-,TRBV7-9,ASSLEGGPGGEQY
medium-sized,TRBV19,ASSIPGLKETQY
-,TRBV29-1,SVVSGSVNEQF
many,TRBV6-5,ASSYTAGASYEQY
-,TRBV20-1,SAPQGAEQETQY
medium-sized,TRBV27,ASSLAGSRGEQF
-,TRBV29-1,SVVVAGVSYNEQF
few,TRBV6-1,ASSGGTELSNQPQH
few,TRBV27,ASSSDWTGTEAF
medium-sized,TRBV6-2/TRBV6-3,ASSYVSSRGTGANVLT
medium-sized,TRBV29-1,SVRRTGPYEQY